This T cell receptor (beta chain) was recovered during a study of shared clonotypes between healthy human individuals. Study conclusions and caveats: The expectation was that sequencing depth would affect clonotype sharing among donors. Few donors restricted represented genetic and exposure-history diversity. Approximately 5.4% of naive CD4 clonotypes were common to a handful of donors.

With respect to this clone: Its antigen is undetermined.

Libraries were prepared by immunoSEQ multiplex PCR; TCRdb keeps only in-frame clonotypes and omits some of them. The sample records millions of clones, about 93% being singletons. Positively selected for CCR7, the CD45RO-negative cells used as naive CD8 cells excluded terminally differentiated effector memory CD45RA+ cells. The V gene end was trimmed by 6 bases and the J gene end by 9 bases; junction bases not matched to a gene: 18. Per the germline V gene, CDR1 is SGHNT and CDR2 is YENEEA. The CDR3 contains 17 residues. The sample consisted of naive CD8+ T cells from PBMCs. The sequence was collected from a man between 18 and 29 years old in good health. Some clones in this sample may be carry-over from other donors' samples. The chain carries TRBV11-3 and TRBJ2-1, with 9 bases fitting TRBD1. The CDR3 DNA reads TGTGCCAGCAGTTCTACGGACAGGGGTCCTAGTCACAGTGAGCAGTTCTTC. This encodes CASSSTDRGPSHSEQFF.